These 14 T cell receptor beta chains came from one sample sequenced in a study of Graves' ophthalmopathy and Graves' hyperthyroidism. Amplification of TCR beta CDR3 regions used RNA transcripts. Following a first-round RT-PCR that used HTBI primers, a second-round multiplex PCR was carried out. TCRdb independently ran MiXCR on the multiplex PCR reads; one entry per CDR3 protein. The profile covers under 350,000 distinct CDR3 sequences, with under 20% appearing a single time and roughly an eighth taken by the ten largest. Specimen: peripheral blood. All receptors derive from an adult man with Graves' ophthalmopathy.

This clonotype has ten or more counts. J is TRBJ2-7 and V is TRBV20-1; TRBD1 agrees at 9 bases. Losses at the gene ends were 6 bases for V and 9 bases for J; bases not matched to a gene: 12. Germline V gene data show CDR1 as DFQATT and CDR2 as SNEGSKA (reference sequence). The CDR3 contains 13 residues. CDR3 DNA sequence: TGCAGTGCGCCGGGACAGGGCCCTTTTGTGCAGTACTTC. Translated, it gives CSAPGQGPFVQYF.

This clonotype has at least ten counts. The chain uses TRBV9 and TRBJ2-5; tentative D call: TRBD1 (5 bases). Trimming took 0 bases from V and 7 from J, leaving 13 bases between them. This CDR3 region has 14 residues. From germline, CDR1 is SGDLS and CDR2 YYNGEE. Written as DNA, the CDR3 is TGTGCCAGCAGCGTAGGAGGTCAGGGCTCGACCCAGTACTTC. Protein sequence: CASSVGGQGSTQYF.

Concerning this clonotype: One base away lies a much larger clone, so this may be a sequencing read error. V is TRBV6-2 or TRBV6-3 and J is TRBJ1-2; the D gene is possibly TRBD1 (6 bases). Germline V gives CDR1 MNHEY, CDR2 SVGEGT. The CDR3 loop spans 11 amino acids. The CDR3 bases are TGTGCCAGCAGTACCGGACAGACCCGAGAGTTC. Translated: CASSTGQTREF.

The chain recombines TRBV11-2 with TRBJ2-5, with D maybe TRBD2 (6 bases). Per the germline V gene, CDR1 is SGHAT and CDR2 is FQNNGV. The length of the CDR3 is 16 residues. Trimming left V 5 bases short and J 0 bases short, with 16 bases between. DNA of the CDR3: TGTGCCAGCAGCCAGCAAGTCGGAGGGTACCAAGAGACCCAGTACTTC. Amino acid sequence: CASSQQVGGYQETQYF.

This clonotype came up many times. The chain employs TRBV6-2 or TRBV6-3 and TRBJ1-2, with D uncertain. The CDR3 totals 13 residues. Germline loops: CDR1 MNHEY, CDR2 SVGEGT. Trimming pared 6 bases from V and 6 bases from J, leaving 14 bases between. CDR3 DNA sequence: TGTGCCAGCAGATCTACTTCGAGGGATGGCTACACCTTC. This encodes CASRSTSRDGYTF.

This clonotype has at least ten counts. The chain is built from TRBV18 and TRBJ1-1, with D perhaps TRBD1 (6 bases). The CDR3 has 15 amino acids. Looked up from germline, CDR1 is KGHSH and CDR2 is LQKENI. Trimming removed 0 bases from V and 4 bases from J, with 12 bases in between. The CDR3 bases are TGTGCCAGCTCACCACCGCAGGGGACGGGCACTGAAGCTTTCTTT. It specifies CASSPPQGTGTEAFF.

This clonotype was detected ten times or more. An end of the junction differs from the germline gene, which may be a read error. In DNA, the CDR3 is TGTGTCAGCAGTGAAGCCTGGGGACGAGGTGGAAACACCATATATTTT. Protein: CVSSEAWGRGGNTIYF. The chain is built from TRBV6-1 and TRBJ1-3; D may be TRBD1 (5 bases). Germline CDR1 reads MNHNS; CDR2 reads SASEGT. This CDR3 is built from 16 residues.

In its sample, this clonotype was seen many times. The rearrangement joins TRBV25-1 to TRBJ1-1; D call uncertain. There are 12 residues in the CDR3. In germline, CDR1 is MGHDK, CDR2 SYGVNS. The germline V and J ends were trimmed by 8 bases and 14 bases, with 21 bases remaining between them. In DNA, the CDR3 is TGTGCCAGCGCGGTGGAATATGGCGTTTCCTTCTTT. Protein sequence: CASAVEYGVSFF.

This clonotype was observed many times. The chain carries TRBV19 and TRBJ2-2, with D possibly TRBD1 on 6 matching bases. The length of the CDR3 is 16 residues. Per germline, CDR1 LNHDA and CDR2 SQIVND (reference sequence). Trimming took off 5 bases at V and 1 base at J, with 14 bases between the two ends. In nucleotides, the CDR3 is TGTGCCAGTAGTCTAAGGACAGCGCTGAACACCGGGGAGCTGTTTTTT. This sequence encodes CASSLRTALNTGELFF.

This clonotype was detected many times. The chain employs TRBV20-1 and TRBJ2-2; TRBD2 matches at 7 bases. The CDR3 is 14 amino acids. Germline CDR1 and CDR2: DFQATT and SNEGSKA (reference sequence). The ends lost 1 base at V and 4 bases at J; junction bases unmatched: 3. CDR3 DNA: TGCAGTGCTAGAGCGGGGGGAACCACCGGGGAGCTGTTTTTT. Protein sequence: CSARAGGTTGELFF.

This clonotype was seen repeatedly, ten times or more. The CDR3 loop is CSVGTSGMGRETQYF. The DNA for the CDR3 is TGCAGCGTTGGAACTAGCGGGATGGGTCGAGAGACCCAGTACTTC. The genes are TRBV29-1 and TRBJ2-5; 10 bases are a match to TRBD2. J lost 4 bases, V lost 4 bases, and 9 bases had no gene match. Germline values: CDR1 SQVTM, CDR2 ANQGSEA. This CDR3 region has 15 residues.

This clonotype was detected once. V gene TRBV2 combines with J gene TRBJ1-2; possible D gene TRBD1, 6 bases. Trimming removed 9 bases at V and 6 bases at J, with 17 bases between. CDR1 and CDR2 (germline): SNHLY, FYNNEI. The CDR3 spans 13 residues. The CDR3 DNA follows: TGTGCCAGTCCAGGACAGCCGACTGATGGCTACACCTTC. It encodes CASPGQPTDGYTF. Full variable domain (remainder filled in from reference TRBV2 and TRBJ1-2): EPEVTQTPSHQVTQMGQEVILRCVPISNHLYFYWYRQILGQKVEFLVSFYNNEISEKSEIFDDQFSVERPDGSNFTLKIRSTKLEDSAMYFCASPGQPTDGYTFGSGTRLTVV.

This clonotype was counted ten times or more. The chain combines TRBV7-2 with TRBJ1-5, with TRBD1 matching over 10 bases. Germline CDR1 and CDR2: SGHTA and FQGNSA. The CDR3 runs to 14 residues. Trimming at V came to 5 bases and at J to 7 bases, leaving 5 bases not matched to a gene. DNA of the CDR3: TGTGCCAGCAGCCCCCGGGACAGGGGCCAGCCCCAGCATTTT. It specifies CASSPRDRGQPQHF.

This clonotype was counted many times. The chain links TRBV6-5 to TRBJ1-5, with 11 bases aligning to TRBD1. The trim removed 7 bases at V and 7 bases at J, leaving 3 bases unmatched. The CDR3 spans 13 residues. From germline, CDR1 is MNHEY and CDR2 SVGAGI. CDR3 sequence reads: CASTGTGGQPQHF. Here the CDR3 DNA reads TGTGCCAGCACAGGGACAGGGGGGCAGCCCCAGCATTTT.